The following is a T cell receptor beta chain sequence with its context. Antigen: not known. V was pared by 6 bases and J by 0 bases, with 13 bases between. Germline V CDR1 and CDR2: MDHEN, SYDVKM. The CDR3 spans 15 residues. Sequencing used immunoSEQ multiplex PCR; TCRdb keeps in-frame clones, though not all of them. This table holds around 45,000 clones, roughly 90% found once. The data are from a study of OX40 agonist ivuxolimab in advanced cancers. Overall study findings and caveats: Partial responders treated at 0.1-3.0 mg/kg exhibited clonal expansion among the lowest measured.

The sample was CD4+ or CD8+ T cells sorted from blood, taken in a trial of the OX40 agonist ivuxolimab. The chain links TRBV28 to TRBJ2-3; perhaps TRBD1 as D (6 bases). This receptor was identified in an adult with an advanced solid tumor such as melanoma, head and neck, liver or kidney cancer. CDR3 in amino acids: CASRGHKPSTDTQYF. The CDR3 bases are TGTGCCAGCAGGGGACACAAACCTAGCACAGATACGCAGTATTTT.